These 24 T cell receptor beta chains share one sample of origin, sequenced in a study of PD-1 blockade in classical Hodgkin lymphoma. This table comes from immunoSEQ multiplex PCR, and its TCRdb copy is limited to in-frame clones, with some not included. The data contain about 110,000 clones, 89% of them singletons. Every one of the patients relapsed after autologous stem cell transplantation (brentuximab vedotin exposure was variable). The sequencing used peripheral blood mononuclear cells (PBMCs), collected before the second cycle of nivolumab. The receptors here all came from a human donor with classical Hodgkin lymphoma.

The rearrangement links TRBV29-1 to TRBJ2-6; D tentatively reads TRBD1 or TRBD2 (6 bases each). This CDR3 region has 15 residues. Germline V gene lookup returns CDR1 SQVTM and CDR2 ANQGSEA. V lost 7 bases and J lost 1, with 14 bases in between. The CDR3 protein is CSARGAGSGANVLTF. In DNA form, the CDR3 reads TGCAGCGCGAGGGGGGCTGGGTCTGGGGCCAACGTCCTGACTTTC.

This clone was seen only once. The chain couples TRBV5-4 to TRBJ2-7, with TRBD2 matching over 7 bases. Germline CDR1 SGHNT, CDR2 YYREEE (reference sequence). The length of the CDR3 is 15 residues. V shed 0 bases, J shed 6 bases, and the junction held 9 bases outside the gene matches. For the CDR3, the DNA is TGTGCCAGCAGCTTGGTCAGGCGGGGGTCGGTCGAGCAGTACTTC. This sequence encodes CASSLVRRGSVEQYF.

This clone was seen only once. The CDR3 loop is CASSSGQGYSNQPQHF. For the CDR3, the DNA is TGTGCCAGCAGTTCGGGACAGGGTTATAGCAATCAGCCCCAGCATTTT. The chain has TRBV28 and TRBJ1-5; 9 bases map to TRBD1. The germline CDR1 and CDR2 sequences are MDHEN and SYDVKM. Trimming at V came to 4 bases and at J to 0 bases, leaving 4 bases not matched to a gene. This CDR3 has 16 residues.

The V and J genes are TRBV7-9 and TRBJ2-5; no firm D call. CDR1 and CDR2 from the germline V gene are SEHNR and FQNEAQ (reference sequence). This CDR3 has 13 amino acids. V was shortened by 4 bases and J by 4 bases, with 10 bases between the two germline ends. CDR3 protein: CASSSTLSETQYF. The DNA of the CDR3 is TGTGCCAGCAGCTCGACTTTGTCAGAGACCCAGTACTTC.

The chain has TRBV18 and TRBJ2-2; 9 nucleotides align to TRBD1. CDR3 length: 17 amino acids. V trimming: 1 base; J trimming: 4 bases; junction bases outside the gene matches: 7. Germline V CDR1 and CDR2: KGHSH, LQKENI. This CDR3 reads CASSPLAGQGSTGELFF. In DNA form, the CDR3 reads TGTGCCAGCTCACCACTTGCGGGACAGGGATCCACCGGGGAGCTGTTTTTT.

As for this clone: The junction does not match germline at one end; this may be a read error. The gene calls are TRBV30 and TRBJ1-3; D remains ambiguous. Germline loops: CDR1 GTSNPN, CDR2 SVGIG (reference sequence). This CDR3 is built from 12 residues. The CDR3 reads CGWEVGGNTIYF. The DNA for the CDR3 is TGTGGCTGGGAGGTGGGTGGAAACACCATATATTTT. The variable domain in full, completed from reference TRBV30 and TRBJ1-3, reads SQTIHQWPATLVQPVGSPLSLECTVEGTSNPNLYWYRQAAGRGLQLLFYSVGIGQISSEVPQNLSASRPQDRQFILSSKKLLLSDSGFYLCGWEVGGNTIYFGEGSWLTVV.

The CDR3 here is CASSTGRSRGTEAFF. CDR3 coding DNA: TGTGCCAGTAGTACAGGACGGTCCCGTGGCACTGAAGCTTTCTTT. The chain combines TRBV19 with TRBJ1-1; D unclear. This CDR3 comprises 15 residues. Per germline, CDR1 LNHDA and CDR2 SQIVND (reference sequence). V gave up 4 bases and J gave up 4 bases, with 16 bases separating them.

As concerns this clone: The junction departs from the called germline gene at one end, perhaps through a read error. CDR3 DNA: TGCGCCTGGAGTGTACACCCGGGACTAGCGGGGCTCACCTACGAGCAGTGCTTC. Encoded protein: CAWSVHPGLAGLTYEQCF. The gene calls are TRBV30 and TRBJ2-7; 13 nucleotides line up with TRBD2. This CDR3 is 18 amino acids long. CDR1 and CDR2 from the germline V gene are GTSNPN and SVGIG (reference sequence).

This chain links TRBV2 with TRBJ2-1; D gene ambiguous. This CDR3 is 13 amino acids long. V was trimmed by 2 bases and J by 9 bases, leaving 11 bases between them. Per germline, CDR1 SNHLY and CDR2 FYNNEI. The DNA for the CDR3 is TGTGCCAGCAGTGAATTGAAACGCGCTGAGCAGTTCTTC. It translates to CASSELKRAEQFF.

The rearrangement joins TRBV5-4 to TRBJ1-3; a weak D match, TRBD1 (5 bases). CDR1 is SGHNT and CDR2 is YYREEE in the germline V gene (reference sequence). The CDR3 has 15 residues. V lost 0 bases to trimming and J lost 0 bases, with 7 bases between them. For the CDR3, the DNA is TGTGCCAGCAGCTTGGGGGGGGACTCTGGAAACACCATATATTTT. As protein: CASSLGGDSGNTIYF.

This clone was found a few times. The chain has TRBV4-1 and TRBJ1-1; D unclear. This CDR3 comprises 13 residues. V lost 0 bases to trimming and J lost 7 bases, with 9 bases between them. Per germline, CDR1 MGHRA and CDR2 YSYEKL. The CDR3 loop reads CASSQDRRSEAFF. The CDR3 DNA reads TGCGCCAGCAGCCAAGATAGAAGAAGTGAAGCTTTCTTT.

This clone was seen a single time. The chain is built from TRBV7-8 and TRBJ2-1, with D possibly being TRBD1 (6 bases). Germline CDR1 and CDR2: SGHVS and FQNEAQ. V was trimmed by 5 bases and J by 7 bases, leaving 18 bases between them. This CDR3 has 15 amino acids. The CDR3: CASSARGVGMNEQFF. The CDR3 DNA reads as TGTGCCAGCAGCGCCAGGGGAGTGGGTATGAATGAGCAGTTCTTC.

The chain has TRBV7-9 and TRBJ1-2; 9 bases agree with TRBD1. CDR1 SEHNR and CDR2 FQNEAQ come from the germline V gene (reference sequence). CDR3 length: 14 residues. The trim removed 5 bases at V and 7 bases at J, leaving 8 bases unmatched. The CDR3 spells CASSEPGQGRGYTF. DNA for the CDR3: TGTGCCAGCAGCGAGCCGGGACAGGGACGTGGCTACACCTTC.

V is TRBV27 and J is TRBJ2-1; 7 nucleotides agree with TRBD2. The CDR3 length is 15 residues. The germline V gene has CDR1 MNHEY and CDR2 SMNVEV (reference sequence). V lost 8 bases, J lost 0 bases, and 7 bases stayed unmatched. The CDR3 here is CASGTLAASYNEQFF. The DNA of the CDR3 is TGTGCCAGCGGAACCCTAGCGGCCTCCTACAATGAGCAGTTCTTC.

The chain carries TRBV6-1 and TRBJ2-6, with D possibly TRBD1 on 5 matching bases. The germline CDR1 and CDR2 sequences are MNHNS and SASEGT. V dropped 8 bases and J dropped 0 bases, with 8 bases sitting between them. This CDR3 contains 14 residues. CDR3 in DNA: TGTGCCAGCGGGGCCGTCTCTGGGGCCAACGTCCTGACTTTC. Translated: CASGAVSGANVLTF.

A word on this clone: The identical CDR3 is also encoded by other nucleotide sequences in the sample. The rearrangement joins TRBV4-1 to TRBJ1-2; D unresolved. V dropped 4 bases and J dropped 0 bases, with 18 bases sitting between them. The CDR3 runs 17 residues. Germline CDR1 is MGHRA and CDR2 is YSYEKL. The CDR3 sequence is CASSLFGQSPSNYGYTF. CDR3 DNA sequence: TGCGCCAGCAGCCTTTTTGGGCAGAGCCCTTCTAACTATGGCTACACCTTC.

Only one count was recorded for this clone. The chain links TRBV14 to TRBJ2-7; D remains unclear. This CDR3 is 13 amino acids long. Germline values: CDR1 SGHDN, CDR2 FVKESK. Deletions cut 9 bases from V and 6 bases from J, with 18 bases between. The CDR3 is CASTKTGKAEQYF. The CDR3 DNA reads TGTGCCAGTACGAAGACGGGTAAGGCCGAGCAGTACTTC. The complete variable domain, with remaining parts taken from reference TRBV14 and TRBJ2-7, reads EAGVTQFPSHSVIEKGQTVTLRCDPISGHDNLYWYRRVMGKEIKFLLHFVKESKQDESGMPNNRFLAERTGGTYSTLKVQPAELEDSGVYFCASTKTGKAEQYFGPGTRLTVT.

The chain combines TRBV10-3 with TRBJ1-6; 8 nucleotides match TRBD1. The germline V gene encodes CDR1 ENHRY and CDR2 SYGVKD. This CDR3 spans 14 amino acids. Trimming removed 6 bases from V and 7 bases from J; junction bases left unmatched: 5. CDR3 region: CAIRGDRGNSPLHF. Written as DNA, the CDR3 is TGTGCCATCAGAGGAGACAGGGGAAATTCACCCCTCCACTTT.

This rearrangement joins TRBV7-2 to TRBJ2-1; 8 nucleotides align to TRBD2. The CDR3 has 15 amino acids. V gave up 1 base and J gave up 7 bases; unmatched junction bases: 6. Per germline, CDR1 SGHTA and CDR2 FQGNSA. In DNA, the CDR3 is TGTGCCAGCAGCTTAGTCGGGACTAGACTGAATGAGCAGTTCTTC. Its translation: CASSLVGTRLNEQFF.

The rearrangement joins TRBV6-1 to TRBJ2-7; no clear D gene. CDR3 length: 14 amino acids. Per germline, CDR1 MNHNS and CDR2 SASEGT. The V gene lost 7 bases and the J gene lost 0 bases, with 13 bases spanning the gap. The CDR3 sequence is CASNLRVGSYEQYF. The CDR3 region has the DNA TGTGCCAGCAATCTTAGGGTTGGCTCCTACGAGCAGTACTTC.

The chain recombines TRBV5-6 with TRBJ2-3, with 7 positions matching TRBD1. With V trimmed by 1 base and J by 6 bases, 5 bases remained unmatched. In germline, CDR1 is SGHDT, CDR2 YYEEEE. This CDR3 is built from 14 residues. CDR3 nucleotide sequence: TGTGCCAGCAGCTTGACCACAGGGGAGGATACGCAGTATTTT. Its translation: CASSLTTGEDTQYF.

The chain uses TRBV25-1 and TRBJ1-2; the match to TRBD1 covers 7 bases. With 1 base clipped from V and 3 bases from J, the junction kept 5 bases outside the gene matches. Germline values: CDR1 MGHDK, CDR2 SYGVNS. The CDR3 is made up of 15 amino acids. The CDR3 is CASSEWGTDYYGYTF. In DNA, the CDR3 is TGTGCCAGCAGTGAATGGGGGACAGACTACTATGGCTACACCTTC.

The rearrangement links TRBV30 to TRBJ2-7, with D possibly being TRBD1 or TRBD2 (6 bases each). The CDR3 consists of 13 residues. V gave up 2 bases and J gave up 3 bases, with 11 bases separating them. Germline loops: CDR1 GTSNPN, CDR2 SVGIG (reference sequence). DNA of the CDR3: TGTGCCTGGAGTAGGGGGGACCTCTACGAGCAGTACTTC. It yields the protein CAWSRGDLYEQYF.

The V call is TRBV30, the J call TRBJ2-2, with 7 bases that match TRBD2. The trim removed 0 bases at V and 4 bases at J, leaving 14 bases unmatched. CDR3 size: 18 residues. Germline loops: CDR1 GTSNPN, CDR2 SVGIG (reference sequence). As DNA, the CDR3 is TGTGCCTGGAGTGTATTCGGGAGGCCAAGAGGTGGCACCGGGGAGCTGTTTTTT. This encodes CAWSVFGRPRGGTGELFF.